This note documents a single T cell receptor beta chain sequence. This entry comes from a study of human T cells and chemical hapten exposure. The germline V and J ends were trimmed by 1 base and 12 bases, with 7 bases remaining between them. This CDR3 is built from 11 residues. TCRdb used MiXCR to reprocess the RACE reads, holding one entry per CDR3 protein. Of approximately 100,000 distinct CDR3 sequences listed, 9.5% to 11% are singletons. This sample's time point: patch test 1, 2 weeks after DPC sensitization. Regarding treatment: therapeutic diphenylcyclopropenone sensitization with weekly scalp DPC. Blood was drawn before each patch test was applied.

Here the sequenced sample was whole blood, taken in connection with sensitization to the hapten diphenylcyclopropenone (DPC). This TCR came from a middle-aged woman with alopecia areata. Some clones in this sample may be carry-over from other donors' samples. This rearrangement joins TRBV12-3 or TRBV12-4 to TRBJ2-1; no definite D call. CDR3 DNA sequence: TGTGCCAGCAGTTTAGGGCCGGGGCAGTTCTTC. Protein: CASSLGPGQFF.